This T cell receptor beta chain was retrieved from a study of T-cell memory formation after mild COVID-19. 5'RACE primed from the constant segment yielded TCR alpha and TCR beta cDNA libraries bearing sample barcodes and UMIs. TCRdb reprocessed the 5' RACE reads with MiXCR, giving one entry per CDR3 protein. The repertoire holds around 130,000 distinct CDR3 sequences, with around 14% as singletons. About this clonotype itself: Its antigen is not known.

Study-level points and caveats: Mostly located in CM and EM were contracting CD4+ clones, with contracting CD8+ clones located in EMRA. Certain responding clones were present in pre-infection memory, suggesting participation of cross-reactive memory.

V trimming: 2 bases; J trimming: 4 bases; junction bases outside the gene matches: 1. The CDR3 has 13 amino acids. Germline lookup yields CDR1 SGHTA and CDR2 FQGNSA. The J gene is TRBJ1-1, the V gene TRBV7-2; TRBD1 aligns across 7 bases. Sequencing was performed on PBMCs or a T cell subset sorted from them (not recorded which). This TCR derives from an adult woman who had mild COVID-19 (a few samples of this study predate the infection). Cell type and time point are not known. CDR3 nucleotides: TGTGCCAGCAGCTTACAGGGGGGCACTGAAGCTTTCTTT. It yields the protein CASSLQGGTEAFF. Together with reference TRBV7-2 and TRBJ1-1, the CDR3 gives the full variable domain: GAGVSQSPSNKVTEKGKDVELRCDPISGHTALYWYRQSLGQGLEFLIYFQGNSAPDKSGLPSDRFSAERTGGSVSTLTIQRTQQEDSAVYLCASSLQGGTEAFFGQGTRLTVV.